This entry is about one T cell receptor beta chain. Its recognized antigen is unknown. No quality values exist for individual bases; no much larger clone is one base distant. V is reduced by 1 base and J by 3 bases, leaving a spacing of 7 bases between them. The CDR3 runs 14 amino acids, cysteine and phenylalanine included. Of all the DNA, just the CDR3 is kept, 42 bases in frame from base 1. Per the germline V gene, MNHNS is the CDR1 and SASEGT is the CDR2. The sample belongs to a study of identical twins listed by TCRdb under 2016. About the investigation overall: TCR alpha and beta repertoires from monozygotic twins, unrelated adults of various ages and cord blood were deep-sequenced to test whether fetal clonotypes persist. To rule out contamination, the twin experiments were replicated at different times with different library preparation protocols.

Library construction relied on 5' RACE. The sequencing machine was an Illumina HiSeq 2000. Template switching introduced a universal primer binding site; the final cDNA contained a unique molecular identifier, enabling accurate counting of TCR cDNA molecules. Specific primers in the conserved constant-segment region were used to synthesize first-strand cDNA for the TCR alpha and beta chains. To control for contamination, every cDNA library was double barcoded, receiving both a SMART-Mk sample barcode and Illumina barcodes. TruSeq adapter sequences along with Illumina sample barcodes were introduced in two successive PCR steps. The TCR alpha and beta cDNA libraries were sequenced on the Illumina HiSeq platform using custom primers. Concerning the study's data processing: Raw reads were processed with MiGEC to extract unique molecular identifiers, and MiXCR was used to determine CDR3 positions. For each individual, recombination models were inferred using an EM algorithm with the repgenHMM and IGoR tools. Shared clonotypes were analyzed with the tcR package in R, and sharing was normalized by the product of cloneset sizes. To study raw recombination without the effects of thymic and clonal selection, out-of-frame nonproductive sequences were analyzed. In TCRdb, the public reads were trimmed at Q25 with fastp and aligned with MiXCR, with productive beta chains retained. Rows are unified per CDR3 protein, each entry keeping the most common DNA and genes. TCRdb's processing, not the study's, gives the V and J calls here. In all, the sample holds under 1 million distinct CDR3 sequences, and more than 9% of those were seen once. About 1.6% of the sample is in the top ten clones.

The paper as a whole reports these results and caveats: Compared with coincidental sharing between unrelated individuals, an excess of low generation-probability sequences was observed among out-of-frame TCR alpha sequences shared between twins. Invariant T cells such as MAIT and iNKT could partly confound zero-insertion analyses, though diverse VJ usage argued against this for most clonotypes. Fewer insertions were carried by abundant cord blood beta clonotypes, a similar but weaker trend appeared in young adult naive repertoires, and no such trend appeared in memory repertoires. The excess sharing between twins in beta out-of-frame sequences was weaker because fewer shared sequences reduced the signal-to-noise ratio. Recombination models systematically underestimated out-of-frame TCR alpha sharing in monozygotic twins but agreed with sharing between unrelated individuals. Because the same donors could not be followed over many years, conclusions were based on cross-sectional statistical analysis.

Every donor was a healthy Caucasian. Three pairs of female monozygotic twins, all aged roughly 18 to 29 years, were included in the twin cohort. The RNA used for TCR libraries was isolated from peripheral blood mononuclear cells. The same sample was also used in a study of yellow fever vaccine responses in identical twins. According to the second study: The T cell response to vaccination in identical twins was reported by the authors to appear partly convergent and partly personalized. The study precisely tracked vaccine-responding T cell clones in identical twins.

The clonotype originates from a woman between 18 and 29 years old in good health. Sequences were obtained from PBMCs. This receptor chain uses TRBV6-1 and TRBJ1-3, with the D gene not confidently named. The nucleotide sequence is TGTGCCAGCAGTGAAGATAGCAGTGGAAACACCATATATTTT. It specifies CASSEDSSGNTIYF.